Listed below are T cell receptor beta chains from one sample, sequenced in a study of blood T cell repertoires in COVID-19. The repertoire was sequenced with immunoSEQ multiplex PCR; TCRdb's copy has only in-frame clones and lacks some. The profile shows 130,000 or so clones, roughly 69% of them singletons. The sample comprised peripheral blood. All receptors come from a woman in her 70s with acute or convalescent COVID-19. CDR3s include the opening cysteine and the closing phenylalanine or tryptophan. A D gene is named only where the DNA matches it firmly. Expanded clones are given a class, and other clones once, few, many or no size at all.

J: TRBJ2-1
V: TRBV20-1
D: TRBD2
size: many
CDR3: CSASPWTSGRVNEQFF
DNA: TGCAGTGCTAGTCCCTGGACTAGCGGGAGGGTCAATGAGCAGTTCTTC

J: TRBJ1-5
V: TRBV12-3/TRBV12-4
D: NA
size: NA
CDR3: CASSPIGNQPQHF
DNA: TGTGCCAGCAGTCCCATTGGCAATCAGCCCCAGCATTTT

J: TRBJ2-5
V: TRBV6-2/TRBV6-3
D: NA
size: NA
CDR3: CASSYQPSRETQYF
DNA: TGTGCCAGCAGTTACCAACCTAGCCGAGAGACCCAGTACTTC

J: TRBJ1-1
V: TRBV7-6
D: TRBD1
size: NA
CDR3: CASSLETGVNTEAFF
DNA: TGTGCCAGCAGCTTAGAGACAGGGGTGAACACTGAAGCTTTCTTT

J: TRBJ2-1
V: TRBV6-5
D: TRBD2
size: NA
CDR3: CASSSTSGYHEQFF
DNA: TGTGCCAGCAGCTCGACTAGCGGGTATCATGAGCAGTTCTTC

J: TRBJ2-7
V: TRBV9
D: TRBD2
size: few
CDR3: CASSRDGGLSYEQYF
DNA: TGTGCCAGCAGCAGAGACGGGGGACTATCCTACGAGCAGTACTTC

J: TRBJ1-1
V: TRBV7-9
D: NA
size: NA
CDR3: CASSLAAPGRRAFF
DNA: TGTGCCAGCAGCTTAGCGGCACCGGGGAGGAGGGCTTTCTTT

J: TRBJ2-5
V: TRBV6-5
D: TRBD1
size: NA
CDR3: CASSRQGKETQYF
DNA: TGTGCCAGCAGTAGACAGGGAAAAGAGACCCAGTACTTC

J: TRBJ1-2
V: TRBV29-1
D: TRBD1
size: NA
CDR3: CSVGMGQLIYTF
DNA: TGCAGCGTAGGCATGGGACAGCTAATCTACACCTTC

J: TRBJ2-3
V: TRBV6-4
D: TRBD1
size: few
CDR3: CASSADRVTDTQYF
DNA: TGTGCCAGCAGTGCGGACAGGGTAACGGATACGCAGTATTTT

J: TRBJ2-2
V: TRBV3-1/TRBV3-2
D: NA
size: NA
CDR3: CASSQVGSPTNTGELFF
DNA: TGTGCCAGCAGCCAAGTGGGCAGCCCGACGAACACCGGGGAGCTGTTTTTT

J: TRBJ2-5
V: TRBV7-8
D: TRBD2
size: NA
CDR3: CASSRAGGIQETQYF
DNA: TGTGCCAGCAGCAGGGCGGGGGGAATACAAGAGACCCAGTACTTC

J: TRBJ2-1
V: TRBV4-3
D: TRBD2
size: NA
CDR3: CASSQEASGVYNEQFF
DNA: TGCGCCAGCAGCCAAGAGGCTAGCGGGGTTTACAATGAGCAGTTCTTC

J: TRBJ1-2
V: TRBV5-1
D: NA
size: NA
CDR3: CASSLGPLYGYTF
DNA: TGCGCCAGCAGCTTGGGTCCCCTCTATGGCTACACCTTC

J: TRBJ2-7
V: TRBV30
D: NA
size: once
CDR3: CAWRPPGPAHEQYF
DNA: TGTGCCTGGAGACCCCCAGGGCCCGCCCACGAGCAGTACTTC

J: TRBJ2-7
V: TRBV7-2
D: NA
size: NA
CDR3: CASSLTGGHAYEQYF
DNA: TGTGCCAGCAGCCTTACGGGGGGCCATGCCTACGAGCAGTACTTC

J: TRBJ1-1
V: TRBV11-2
D: TRBD1
size: few
CDR3: CASSFTGGNTEAFF
DNA: TGTGCCAGCAGCTTTACAGGGGGAAACACTGAAGCTTTCTTT

J: TRBJ2-3
V: TRBV18
D: TRBD2
size: NA
CDR3: CASSPIASGERDTQYF
DNA: TGTGCCAGCTCACCAATTGCTAGCGGGGAGAGGGATACGCAGTATTTT

J: TRBJ2-7
V: TRBV7-2
D: TRBD2
size: many
CDR3: CASSLVASGAHEQYF
DNA: TGTGCCAGCAGCTTAGTGGCTAGCGGGGCCCACGAGCAGTACTTC

J: TRBJ2-1
V: TRBV5-6
D: TRBD2
size: NA
CDR3: CASSLGAGVYNEQFF
DNA: TGTGCCAGCAGCTTAGGCGCGGGAGTCTACAATGAGCAGTTCTTC

J: TRBJ2-2
V: TRBV6-6
D: NA
size: NA
CDR3: CASSQTDTGELFF
DNA: TGTGCCAGCAGTCAAACTGACACCGGGGAGCTGTTTTTT

J: TRBJ1-1
V: TRBV12-3/TRBV12-4
D: NA
size: NA
CDR3: CASSATRNTEAFF
DNA: TGTGCCAGCAGTGCGACAAGGAACACTGAAGCTTTCTTT

J: TRBJ2-3
V: TRBV5-1
D: TRBD1
size: NA
CDR3: CASSPGQEVQIRAQYF
DNA: TGCGCCAGCAGCCCGGGACAGGAGGTCCAGATAAGGGCGCAGTATTTT

J: TRBJ2-7
V: TRBV7-6
D: NA
size: few
CDR3: CASSLGRGYEQYF
DNA: TGTGCCAGCAGCTTGGGACGGGGGTACGAGCAGTACTTC

J: TRBJ2-2
V: TRBV7-3
D: NA
size: few
CDR3: CASSQGTGELFF
DNA: TGTGCCAGCAGCCAGGGGACCGGGGAGCTGTTTTTT

J: TRBJ2-3
V: TRBV6-4
D: TRBD2
size: once
CDR3: CASSGSAGGPQYF
DNA: TGTGCCAGCAGCGGGAGTGCGGGGGGTCCGCAGTATTTT

J: TRBJ1-2
V: TRBV3-1/TRBV3-2
D: NA
size: NA
CDR3: CASSQASRDGYTF
DNA: TGTGCCAGCAGCCAGGCCTCCAGGGATGGCTACACCTTC

J: TRBJ2-5
V: TRBV11-2
D: NA
size: NA
CDR3: CASSRDRGGETQYF
DNA: TGTGCCAGCAGCCGCGACAGGGGAGGGGAGACCCAGTACTTC

J: TRBJ2-3
V: TRBV7-2
D: TRBD2
size: NA
CDR3: CASSLAPRGLAGKTDTQYF
DNA: TGTGCCAGCAGCTTAGCGCCCAGGGGACTAGCGGGAAAAACAGATACGCAGTATTTT

J: TRBJ2-6
V: TRBV30
D: NA
size: NA
CDR3: CAWKPHSQPGANVLTF
DNA: TGTGCCTGGAAACCCCACAGCCAGCCTGGGGCCAACGTCCTGACTTTC

J: TRBJ1-6
V: TRBV9
D: NA
size: NA
CDR3: CASSVDGMNSPLHF
DNA: TGTGCCAGCAGCGTGGACGGGATGAATTCACCCCTCCACTTT

J: TRBJ2-7
V: TRBV7-2
D: NA
size: once
CDR3: CASSLGQGRRVPYEQYF
DNA: TGTGCCAGCAGCTTGGGTCAGGGGCGCAGGGTCCCCTACGAGCAGTACTTC

J: TRBJ1-5
V: TRBV21-1
D: NA
size: once
CDR3: CASSKFPVTACGVDSNQPQHF
DNA: TGTGCCAGCAGCAAATTCCCCGTGACAGCCTGCGGAGTCGACAGCAATCAGCCCCAGCATTTT

J: TRBJ1-1
V: TRBV9
D: NA
size: NA
CDR3: CASSPRVLNTEAFF
DNA: TGTGCCAGCAGCCCCAGGGTCTTGAACACTGAAGCTTTCTTT

J: TRBJ2-5
V: TRBV29-1
D: NA
size: NA
CDR3: CSGRVGETQYF
DNA: TGCAGCGGGAGGGTGGGCGAGACCCAGTACTTC

J: TRBJ1-2
V: TRBV18
D: TRBD1
size: few
CDR3: CASSLGDRVYGYTF
DNA: TGTGCCAGCTCACTGGGGGACAGGGTCTATGGCTACACCTTC

J: TRBJ2-3
V: TRBV9
D: NA
size: NA
CDR3: CASARGWREGQYF
DNA: TGTGCCAGCGCCCGCGGGTGGCGGGAAGGGCAGTATTTT

J: TRBJ1-4
V: TRBV7-2
D: TRBD1
size: NA
CDR3: CASSWGQGGEKLFF
DNA: TGTGCCAGCAGCTGGGGACAGGGTGGCGAAAAACTGTTTTTT

J: TRBJ2-5
V: TRBV20-1
D: NA
size: NA
CDR3: CSAEGKETQYF
DNA: TGCAGTGCCGAGGGAAAAGAGACCCAGTACTTC

J: TRBJ2-7
V: TRBV6-5
D: TRBD2
size: NA
CDR3: CASSYVAGGEQYF
DNA: TGTGCCAGCAGTTACGTAGCGGGAGGTGAGCAGTACTTC

J: TRBJ2-1
V: TRBV28
D: NA
size: NA
CDR3: CASTRDTDGPYNEQFF
DNA: TGTGCCAGCACTCGGGACACAGACGGCCCCTACAATGAGCAGTTCTTC

J: TRBJ2-5
V: TRBV28
D: NA
size: few
CDR3: CASSDLGQRQETQYF
DNA: TGTGCCAGCAGTGATTTAGGACAGCGCCAAGAGACCCAGTACTTC

J: TRBJ1-4
V: TRBV6-5
D: NA
size: NA
CDR3: CASSYDSQEKLFF
DNA: TGTGCCAGCAGTTACGACAGCCAAGAAAAACTGTTTTTT

J: TRBJ2-1
V: TRBV6-5
D: TRBD1
size: NA
CDR3: CASTSRDRRYNEQFF
DNA: TGTGCCAGTACCAGCCGGGACAGGAGGTACAATGAGCAGTTCTTC

J: TRBJ1-4
V: TRBV10-3
D: TRBD1
size: NA
CDR3: CAIRQGAEDEKLFF
DNA: TGTGCCATCAGGCAGGGGGCAGAAGATGAAAAACTGTTTTTT

J: TRBJ1-1
V: TRBV9
D: NA
size: NA
CDR3: CASSPRPGRTEAFF
DNA: TGTGCCAGCAGCCCCCGTCCCGGGAGGACTGAAGCTTTCTTT

J: TRBJ1-1
V: TRBV12-3/TRBV12-4
D: NA
size: NA
CDR3: CASSLATAGEAFF
DNA: TGTGCCAGCAGTTTAGCGACAGCGGGGGAAGCTTTCTTT